Detailed here is one T cell receptor (beta chain). Its target is unknown. The PCR had 60 Vbeta and 13 Jbeta primers. Generated by immunoSEQ multiplex PCR, the TCRdb table keeps only in-frame clones and is missing some. The table has approximately 150,000 clones, under 70% seen once. The data are from a study of cytomegalovirus exposure and HLA in healthy donors. On the study more broadly: A prior study identified 110 million or so unique TCR beta sequences from roughly 180 million T cells.

Study observations and caveats: Rarity held for most TCR sequences, but there were some public TCRs that occurred in many donors. CMV serostatus was the sole immune exposure data available. Sequencing likely caused a cluster of highly shared sequence variants.

V lost 2 bases to trimming and J lost 5 bases; unmatched junction nucleotides: 5. Germline-derived CDR1 and CDR2 are SEHNR and FQNEAQ (reference sequence). The CDR3 sequence is 15 residues long. The chain employs TRBV7-9 and TRBJ2-1, with 8 bases that match TRBD2. Sequencing was carried out using PBMCs. This TCR came from a woman aged 30 to 39 in good health and CMV-seropositive. The CDR3 loop is CASSLTSGTHNEQFF. CDR3 nucleotides: TGTGCCAGCAGCTTAACTAGCGGTACGCACAATGAGCAGTTCTTC.